The rows below give T cell receptor delta chains drawn from one sample of a study of TRDV2 sequences in healthy donors. TCRdb reapplied CATT to the PCR reads. This repertoire shows some 1,500 delta-chain clones, about a sixth found once; its top ten account for approximately 65%. Sequencing input: Vd2+ gamma-delta T cells from blood. These receptors all stem from a human donor in good health. CDR3s include the opening cysteine and the closing phenylalanine or tryptophan. D genes are given only for firm matches. Rows may omit the clone size; those that give it use once, few, many or a size class.

D gene	clone size	V gene	J gene	CDR3 DNA	CDR3 protein
TRDD3	few	TRDV2	TRDJ1	TGTGCCTGTGACAACGTGGTACTGGGGGAGAACACCGATAAACTCATCTTT	CACDNVVLGENTDKLIF
TRDD3	.	TRDV2	TRDJ1	TGTGCCTGTGACCTACTGGGGGGTCCGGTGACCGGATCTTCTCAACTCATCTTT	CACDLLGGPVTGSSQLIF
.	.	TRDV2	TRDJ1	TGTGCCTGTGACACCGATAAACTCATCTTT	CACDTDKLIF
TRDD3	.	TRDV2	TRDJ3	TGTGCCTGTGACCGGCTGGGGGATGCGAGCTCCTGGGACACCCGACAGATGTTTTTC	CACDRLGDASSWDTRQMFF
TRDD3	.	TRDV2	TRDJ1	TGTGCCTGTGACACGATGGGGGATACCGATAAACTCATCTTT	CACDTMGDTDKLIF
TRDD3	.	TRDV2	TRDJ1	TGTGCCTGTGACACCGTAACTGGGGGACCCACCGATAAACTCATCTTT	CACDTVTGGPTDKLIF
TRDD3	.	TRDV2	TRDJ1	TGTGCCTGTGACACCCTGGGGGATACGGAACTCATCTTT	CACDTLGDTELIF
TRDD3	many	TRDV2	TRDJ1	TGTGCCTGTGACACCGTCGGGCCTCTGGGGGATAGGGACACCGATAAACTCATCTTT	CACDTVGPLGDRDTDKLIF
TRDD3	.	TRDV2	TRDJ1	TGTGCCTGTGACCTAGCTGGGGGACAGAAGTACACCGATAAACTCATCTTT	CACDLAGGQKYTDKLIF
TRDD3	few	TRDV2	TRDJ1	TGTGCCTGTGATGTACTGGGGGATACTTCGGTTAAACTCATCTTT	CACDVLGDTSVKLIF
TRDD3	many	TRDV2	TRDJ1	TGTGCCTGTGACACCGTAGCCCCTACTGGGGGATCCCCCGGGGTACTCATCTTT	CACDTVAPTGGSPGVLIF
TRDD3	medium-sized	TRDV2	TRDJ1	TGTGCCTGTGACACCGTGGGGGAAACCGATAAACTCATCTTT	CACDTVGETDKLIF
TRDD3	few	TRDV2	TRDJ1	TGTGCCTGTGACACTCTGCGTCAGACTGGGGGACGGGATAAACTCATCTTT	CACDTLRQTGGRDKLIF
TRDD3	.	TRDV2	TRDJ1	TGTGCCTGTGACCCGGTTGTACTGGGGGCCGTGGGGTCCGATAAACTCATCTTT	CACDPVVLGAVGSDKLIF
TRDD3	.	TRDV2	TRDJ1	TGTGCCTGTGACAGCGTTCGTACTGGGGGACCCACCGATAAACTCATCTTT	CACDSVRTGGPTDKLIF
TRDD3	.	TRDV2	TRDJ3	TGTGCTGGGTACTGGGGGATACCGGACACCCGACAGATGTTTTTC	CAGYWGIPDTRQMFF
TRDD3	medium-sized	TRDV2	TRDJ1	TGTGCCTGTGACAAACTGGGGGACCCGTACACCGATAAACTCATCTTT	CACDKLGDPYTDKLIF
TRDD3	medium-sized	TRDV2	TRDJ1	TGTGCCTGTGACACGGTCCGGACTGGGGGGCCCTCGTACACCGATAAACTCATCTTT	CACDTVRTGGPSYTDKLIF
TRDD3	.	TRDV2	TRDJ1	TGTGCCTGTGACATAATGAGACTGGGGGATACAGTATCGTACACCGATAAACTCATCTTT	CACDIMRLGDTVSYTDKLIF
.	medium-sized	TRDV2	TRDJ1	TGTGCCTGTGACACCGTCGGTTTGAGACACACCGATAAACTCATCTTT	CACDTVGLRHTDKLIF
.	large	TRDV2	TRDJ3	TGTGCCTGTGACACGGGCGGATACCAACTCAGCTGGGACACCCGACAGATGTTTTTC	CACDTGGYQLSWDTRQMFF
TRDD3	.	TRDV2	TRDJ1	TGTGCCTGTGACACCGTGCCGTACCCACAAACTCCACTGGGGGATAATCAGGATAAACTCATCTTT	CACDTVPYPQTPLGDNQDKLIF
.	many	TRDV2	TRDJ3	TGTGCCTGTGACACCGCTGGGACCAGCTCCTGGGACACCCGACAGATGTTTTTC	CACDTAGTSSWDTRQMFF
TRDD3	few	TRDV2	TRDJ1	TGTGCCTGTGACACTCTCACCCGGGGATATCGAAAACTCATCTTT	CACDTLTRGYRKLIF
TRDD3	.	TRDV2	TRDJ1	TGTGCCTGTGACCGTCTCCTTACTGGGGGAACCGATAAACTCATCTTT	CACDRLLTGGTDKLIF
TRDD3	few	TRDV2	TRDJ3	TGTGCCTGTGACAACGTGGTACTGGGGGATGCGAGCTCCTGGGACACCCGACAGATGTTTTTC	CACDNVVLGDASSWDTRQMFF
TRDD3	few	TRDV2	TRDJ3	TGTGCCTGTGACACCGTTCTGGGGGATACGCACGCGAGCTCCTGGGACACCCGACAGATGTTTTTC	CACDTVLGDTHASSWDTRQMFF
TRDD3	.	TRDV2	TRDJ1	TGTGCCTGTGACACCGTTGTGCTGGGTACTGGGGGATACGCGTACACCGATAAACTCATCTTT	CACDTVVLGTGGYAYTDKLIF
TRDD3	medium-sized	TRDV2	TRDJ3	TGTGCCTGTGACACTCTGGCTGGGGGTCACAGCTCCTGGGACACCCGACAGATGTTTTTC	CACDTLAGGHSSWDTRQMFF
TRDD3	medium-sized	TRDV2	TRDJ1	TGTGCCTGTGAACCACTGGGGGAAAACACCGATAAACTCATCTTT	CACEPLGENTDKLIF
TRDD3	.	TRDV2	TRDJ1	TGTGCCTGCTGTGACACTCTGCGTCAGACTGGGGGACCCACCGATAAACTCATCTTT	CACCDTLRQTGGPTDKLIF
.	large	TRDV2	TRDJ1	TGTGCCTGTGACACGGTTGGTGGATTGCGGCCTACCGATAAACTCATCTTT	CACDTVGGLRPTDKLIF
TRDD3	medium-sized	TRDV2	TRDJ1	TGTGCCTGTGACAAACTGGGGGATACGAGGTACACCGATAAACTCATCTTT	CACDKLGDTRYTDKLIF
TRDD3	many	TRDV2	TRDJ1	TGTGCCTGTGACATACTGGGGGATACTCGCACCGATAAACTCATCTTT	CACDILGDTRTDKLIF
.	many	TRDV2	TRDJ1	TGTGCCTGTGACCCCCTGACTTCGATCCCGCTATCTAAACTCATCTTT	CACDPLTSIPLSKLIF
TRDD3	.	TRDV2	TRDJ1	TGTGCTGGTACTGGGGGATACCGGGACGATAAACTCATCTTT	CAGTGGYRDDKLIF
TRDD3	.	TRDV2	TRDJ1	TGTGCCTGTGACACCCTCCGTAGCCGTACTGGGGGTGTTGGTGGAGACGATAAACTCATCTTT	CACDTLRSRTGGVGGDDKLIF
TRDD3	few	TRDV2	TRDJ1	TGTGCCTGTGACACCATTACTGGGGGACCCACCGATAAACTCATCTTT	CACDTITGGPTDKLIF
.	medium-sized	TRDV2	TRDJ1	TGTGCCTGTGACACCCTAGGCGATATAGCCGATAAACTCATCTTT	CACDTLGDIADKLIF
TRDD3	few	TRDV2	TRDJ1	TGTGCCTGTGACACCGTTGTGCTGGGTACTGCGGGATACAACGCCGATAAACTCATCTTT	CACDTVVLGTAGYNADKLIF
TRDD3	large	TRDV2	TRDJ1	TGTGCCTGTGACGCCATTACTGGGGGATCGTACACCGATAAACTCATCTTT	CACDAITGGSYTDKLIF